This is a list of T cell receptor beta chains from one sample in a study of shared clonotypes between healthy human individuals. TCRdb's copy holds only in-frame clones and misses some; the assay was immunoSEQ multiplex PCR. The sample has approximately 1.5 million clones, 98% to 99% seen once. Sample: naive CD4+ T cells sorted from blood. The receptor source for this set is a man younger than 45 in good health. CDR3s include the opening cysteine and the closing phenylalanine or tryptophan. Each record gives: CDR3 protein, CDR3 DNA, V gene, clone size, CDR3 length, D gene, J gene. The D gene is left open where the match is weak. Size tells how often a clone was seen (once, few, many) or the class of an expanded clone, and some rows leave it out.

CDR3 protein: CASSEIEGVVTQYF
CDR3 DNA: TGTGCCAGCAGTGAAATTGAGGGGGTGGTGACCCAGTACTTC
V gene: TRBV6-1
clone size: NA
CDR3 length: 14
D gene: NA
J gene: TRBJ2-5

CDR3 protein: CAIRNNRQGMGNTIYF
CDR3 DNA: TGTGCCATCAGGAATAACCGACAGGGAATGGGAAACACCATATATTTT
V gene: TRBV10-3
clone size: NA
CDR3 length: 16
D gene: TRBD1
J gene: TRBJ1-3

CDR3 protein: CASSPGHGGNYEQYF
CDR3 DNA: TGTGCCAGCTCACCGGGGCACGGAGGCAACTACGAGCAGTACTTC
V gene: TRBV18
clone size: NA
CDR3 length: 15
D gene: NA
J gene: TRBJ2-7

CDR3 protein: CASSVGGRTFMNEQYF
CDR3 DNA: TGTGCCAGCAGCGTGGGTGGACGGACGTTTATGAACGAGCAGTACTTC
V gene: TRBV9
clone size: once
CDR3 length: 16
D gene: NA
J gene: TRBJ2-7

CDR3 protein: CASSPGLANTYEQYF
CDR3 DNA: TGTGCCAGCAGCCCGGGACTAGCGAATACCTACGAGCAGTACTTC
V gene: TRBV7-3
clone size: NA
CDR3 length: 15
D gene: TRBD2
J gene: TRBJ2-7

CDR3 protein: CASSSVGGTGNTIYF
CDR3 DNA: TGTGCCAGCAGCTCCGTAGGGGGGACTGGAAACACCATATATTTT
V gene: TRBV7-3
clone size: NA
CDR3 length: 15
D gene: NA
J gene: TRBJ1-3

CDR3 protein: CASSSQDRLTYNEQFF
CDR3 DNA: TGTGCCAGCAGTTCCCAAGACAGGTTAACATACAATGAGCAGTTCTTC
V gene: TRBV27
clone size: NA
CDR3 length: 16
D gene: NA
J gene: TRBJ2-1

CDR3 protein: CASSTYEQYF
CDR3 DNA: TGTGCCAGCAGTACCTACGAGCAGTACTTC
V gene: TRBV6-1
clone size: NA
CDR3 length: 10
D gene: NA
J gene: TRBJ2-7

CDR3 protein: CASSQSGTGIGYTF
CDR3 DNA: TGTGCCAGCAGTCAAAGCGGGACAGGAATCGGCTACACCTTC
V gene: TRBV28
clone size: once
CDR3 length: 14
D gene: TRBD1
J gene: TRBJ1-2

CDR3 protein: CASSHGRRANTGELFF
CDR3 DNA: TGTGCCAGCTCACACGGGCGGCGCGCGAACACCGGGGAGCTGTTTTTT
V gene: TRBV18
clone size: once
CDR3 length: 16
D gene: NA
J gene: TRBJ2-2

CDR3 protein: CASSPPSGSYEQYF
CDR3 DNA: TGTGCCAGCAGTCCCCCTAGCGGATCCTACGAGCAGTACTTC
V gene: TRBV28
clone size: NA
CDR3 length: 14
D gene: TRBD2
J gene: TRBJ2-7

CDR3 protein: CASTYGAGDEKLFF
CDR3 DNA: TGTGCCAGCACCTACGGGGCAGGAGATGAAAAACTGTTTTTT
V gene: TRBV9
clone size: NA
CDR3 length: 14
D gene: NA
J gene: TRBJ1-4

CDR3 protein: CASSLGGQEGGIDTQYF
CDR3 DNA: TGTGCCAGCAGCTTAGGAGGGCAGGAGGGAGGTATAGATACGCAGTATTTT
V gene: TRBV11-3
clone size: once
CDR3 length: 17
D gene: NA
J gene: TRBJ2-3

CDR3 protein: CASSLSVGQAMQYF
CDR3 DNA: TGTGCCAGCTCACTTAGCGTGGGACAGGCAATGCAGTACTTC
V gene: TRBV18
clone size: NA
CDR3 length: 14
D gene: TRBD1
J gene: TRBJ2-7

CDR3 protein: CASSSDRANTEAFF
CDR3 DNA: TGTGCCAGCAGCTCGGACAGGGCCAACACTGAAGCTTTCTTT
V gene: TRBV7-9
clone size: NA
CDR3 length: 14
D gene: TRBD1
J gene: TRBJ1-1

CDR3 protein: CASSLWAPGTDTQYF
CDR3 DNA: TGTGCCAGCAGCTTGTGGGCTCCGGGCACAGATACGCAGTATTTT
V gene: TRBV5-4
clone size: NA
CDR3 length: 15
D gene: NA
J gene: TRBJ2-3

CDR3 protein: CASSGTTGGKLFF
CDR3 DNA: TGTGCCAGCAGTGGCACGACAGGAGGAAAACTGTTTTTT
V gene: TRBV6-5
clone size: NA
CDR3 length: 13
D gene: NA
J gene: TRBJ1-4

CDR3 protein: CASSLPVGLANYNEQFF
CDR3 DNA: TGTGCCAGCAGCCTCCCGGTGGGACTAGCGAACTACAATGAGCAGTTCTTC
V gene: TRBV9
clone size: NA
CDR3 length: 17
D gene: TRBD2
J gene: TRBJ2-1

CDR3 protein: CASSPAQAGDTDTQYF
CDR3 DNA: TGCGCCAGCAGCCCCGCACAAGCGGGCGACACAGATACGCAGTATTTT
V gene: TRBV5-1
clone size: NA
CDR3 length: 16
D gene: NA
J gene: TRBJ2-3

CDR3 protein: CASSPFAGSDTQYF
CDR3 DNA: TGCGCCAGCAGCCCCTTTGCGGGATCAGATACGCAGTATTTT
V gene: TRBV5-1
clone size: NA
CDR3 length: 14
D gene: NA
J gene: TRBJ2-3

CDR3 protein: CAISESIVRTGDHEQYF
CDR3 DNA: TGTGCCATCAGTGAGTCGATTGTGAGGACAGGGGACCACGAGCAGTACTTC
V gene: TRBV10-3
clone size: NA
CDR3 length: 17
D gene: TRBD1
J gene: TRBJ2-7

CDR3 protein: CASSIRQFGSGANVLTF
CDR3 DNA: TGTGCCAGTAGTATAAGGCAATTTGGCTCTGGGGCCAACGTCCTGACTTTC
V gene: TRBV19
clone size: NA
CDR3 length: 17
D gene: NA
J gene: TRBJ2-6

CDR3 protein: CASRVAGGAGELFF
CDR3 DNA: TGTGCCAGCAGGGTGGCGGGAGGGGCCGGGGAGCTGTTTTTT
V gene: TRBV6-1
clone size: NA
CDR3 length: 14
D gene: TRBD2
J gene: TRBJ2-2

CDR3 protein: CASSSGERDNADTQYF
CDR3 DNA: TGTGCCAGCAGCTCGGGGGAGAGGGACAACGCAGATACGCAGTATTTT
V gene: TRBV11-3
clone size: NA
CDR3 length: 16
D gene: NA
J gene: TRBJ2-3

CDR3 protein: CASSKLDTLNTEAFF
CDR3 DNA: TGCGCCAGCAGCAAATTAGACACGTTGAACACTGAAGCTTTCTTT
V gene: TRBV5-1
clone size: NA
CDR3 length: 15
D gene: NA
J gene: TRBJ1-1